The T cell receptor (beta chain) under discussion was sequenced for a study of Ad26.COV2.S vaccination and SARS-CoV-2 variants. Study details: Among those in the COV1001 Ad26.COV2.S trial arm was the donor.

Treatment here: around 19 received Ad26.COV2.S at low or high dose, single or two shots; roughly five received placebo; per-sample allocation not given. Day 63 after the first vaccine or placebo injection was the time point for sampling. To note about this clone: Its antigen is currently unknown.

Study-level findings and limits: Reports say spike-specific CD8+ and CD4+ T cell responses covered substantial breadth after vaccination.

Germline loops: CDR1 LGHDT, CDR2 YNNKEL (reference sequence). The CDR3 is 13 amino acids. Trimming took off 4 bases at V and 6 bases at J, with 10 bases between the two ends. This table comes from immunoSEQ multiplex PCR, and its TCRdb copy is limited to in-frame clones, with some not included. The sample lists roughly 460,000 clones; roughly nine tenths were seen once. The sample here was peripheral blood, taken in a trial of Ad26.COV2.S vaccine versus placebo. The gene calls are TRBV3-1 (or the pseudogene TRBV3-2) and TRBJ2-1, with D possibly matching TRBD2 (5 bases). This TCR derives from a person aged 18 to 59 who received the Ad26.COV2.S COVID-19 vaccine or a placebo. For the CDR3, the DNA is TGTGCCAGCAGCCCAAGAGGAGGCAATGAGCAGTTCTTC. Translating it yields CASSPRGGNEQFF.